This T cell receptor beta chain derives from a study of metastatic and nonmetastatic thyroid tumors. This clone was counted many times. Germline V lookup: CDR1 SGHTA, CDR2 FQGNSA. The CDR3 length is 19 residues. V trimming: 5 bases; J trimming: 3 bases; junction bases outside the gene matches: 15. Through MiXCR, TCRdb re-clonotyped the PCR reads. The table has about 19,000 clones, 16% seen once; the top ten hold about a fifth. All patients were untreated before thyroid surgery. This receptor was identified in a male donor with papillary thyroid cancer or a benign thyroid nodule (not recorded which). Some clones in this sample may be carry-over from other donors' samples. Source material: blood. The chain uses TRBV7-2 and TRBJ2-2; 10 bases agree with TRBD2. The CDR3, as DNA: TGTGCCAGCAGCGGGATTTGGGGATTAGCGGGAGGCCACACCGGGGAGCTGTTTTTT. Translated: CASSGIWGLAGGHTGELFF.